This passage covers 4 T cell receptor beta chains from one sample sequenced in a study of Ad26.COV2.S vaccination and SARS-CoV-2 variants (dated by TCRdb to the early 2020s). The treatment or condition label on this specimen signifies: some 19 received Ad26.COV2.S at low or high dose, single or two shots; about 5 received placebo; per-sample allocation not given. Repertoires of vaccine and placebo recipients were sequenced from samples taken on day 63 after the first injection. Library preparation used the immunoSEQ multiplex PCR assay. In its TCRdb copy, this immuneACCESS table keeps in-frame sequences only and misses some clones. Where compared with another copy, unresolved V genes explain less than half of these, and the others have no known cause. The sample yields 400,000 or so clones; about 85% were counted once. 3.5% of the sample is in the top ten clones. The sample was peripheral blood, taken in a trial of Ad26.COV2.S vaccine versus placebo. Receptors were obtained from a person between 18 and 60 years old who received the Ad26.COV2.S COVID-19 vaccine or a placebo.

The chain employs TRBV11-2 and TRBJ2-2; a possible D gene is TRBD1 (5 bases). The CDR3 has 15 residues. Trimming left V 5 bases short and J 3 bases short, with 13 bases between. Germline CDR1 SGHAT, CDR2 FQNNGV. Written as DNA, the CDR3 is TGTGCCAGCAGCAGTATTAGGGGCGACACCGGGGAGCTGTTTTTT. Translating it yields CASSSIRGDTGELFF.

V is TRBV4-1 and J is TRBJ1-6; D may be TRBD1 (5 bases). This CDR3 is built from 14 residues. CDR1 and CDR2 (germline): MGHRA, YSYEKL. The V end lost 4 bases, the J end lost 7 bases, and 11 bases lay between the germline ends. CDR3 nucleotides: TGCGCCAGCAGCCTACCGGGACTGAATTCACCCCTCCACTTT. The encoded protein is CASSLPGLNSPLHF.

CDR3 region: CASRRDPETNSPLHF. The CDR3 DNA reads as TGCGCCAGCAGACGTGATCCAGAAACGAATTCACCCCTCCACTTT. V gene TRBV5-1 combines with J gene TRBJ1-6; D ambiguous. The CDR3 has 15 amino acids. Germline V CDR1 and CDR2: SGHRS, YFSETQ. The V gene lost 5 bases and the J gene lost 7 bases, with 16 bases spanning the gap.

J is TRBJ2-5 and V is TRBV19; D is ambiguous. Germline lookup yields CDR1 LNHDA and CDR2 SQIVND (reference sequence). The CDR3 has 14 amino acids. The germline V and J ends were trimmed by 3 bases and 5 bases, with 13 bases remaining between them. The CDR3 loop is CASSIFGLRETQYF. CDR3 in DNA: TGTGCCAGTAGTATTTTTGGGTTGCGGGAGACCCAGTACTTC.